This TCR beta chain was captured in a study of blood T cell repertoires in COVID-19 (dated by TCRdb to 2019 to 2021). The study in broad terms: Collaborator samples came from the United States, Italy and Spain and covered acute and convalescent phases of COVID-19. Where available, HLA class I and class II types were taken from metadata supplied by the sample provider and were not determined by assay-based typing. Deeply sampled blood TCRbeta repertoires from subjects exposed to, actively infected with, or recovered from COVID-19 were included in the dataset. Sample metadata almost always included a de-identified subject ID, COVID-19 status, age in years and sex. The material from the prospective study consisted of cDNA or gDNA derived from T cells, B-cell-depleted T cells, or PBMCs. Samples were obtained from the ongoing ImmuneRACE study (first 160 participants) and from some 1,300 subjects provided by 6 global collaborators. A freely available public database, intended as a resource for researchers studying the immune response to SARS-CoV-2, is where the repertoires were released.

In regard to this clone: The clone's antigen remains unknown. Nothing much larger sits one base from this clone, and base qualities are not available.

TCRbeta CDR3 regions were amplified from genomic DNA by means of the immunoSEQ Assay, a bias-controlled multiplex PCR. Per the authors' processing: The number of nucleated cells in each sample was estimated from the amplification of reference gene primers within the assay. Sequence reads were collapsed and filtered to measure the absolute abundance of every unique TCRbeta CDR3 rearrangement. For each sample, productive Simpson clonality was calculated by taking the square root of Simpson's diversity index across productive rearrangements. TCRdb carries this immuneACCESS record with in-frame sequences only. Its versions omit some clonotypes, under half of them owing to an unresolved V gene in the studies checked, with the rest unexplained. V, J and clone size are taken as reported in that table, and D and trimming were inferred from the DNA itself. This sample gives 98,000 or so clones in total; just over 85% of them show up just once. The ten largest clones add up to roughly 13% of the sample.

Overall study outcomes, separate from this receptor: The quantity of clinical and demographic metadata differed by source and by participant and was supplied without curation.

The germline V gene (reference sequence) provides CDR1 LGHDT and CDR2 YNNKEL. V is reduced by 0 bases and J by 2 bases, leaving a spacing of 10 bases between them. The CDR3 runs 15 residues from the cysteine to the phenylalanine. Only the CDR3 portion is preserved as DNA: 45 bases, with reading frame beginning at the first base. Each collaborating institution followed its own protocols to collect whole blood in K2EDTA tubes. For TCRbeta analysis, collaborators shipped samples as frozen whole blood, isolated PBMCs, or DNA extracted from either of those sample types. This clonotype was obtained from a woman aged 60-75 years in a cohort sampled during active or convalescent COVID-19. Specimen: peripheral blood. The rearranged segments are TRBV3-1 (or the pseudogene TRBV3-2) and TRBJ1-2, with the D gene uncertain. In nucleotides, the sequence is TGTGCCAGCAGCCAAGATCGGGTCGGGAACTATGGCTACACCTTC. Translated, it gives CASSQDRVGNYGYTF.